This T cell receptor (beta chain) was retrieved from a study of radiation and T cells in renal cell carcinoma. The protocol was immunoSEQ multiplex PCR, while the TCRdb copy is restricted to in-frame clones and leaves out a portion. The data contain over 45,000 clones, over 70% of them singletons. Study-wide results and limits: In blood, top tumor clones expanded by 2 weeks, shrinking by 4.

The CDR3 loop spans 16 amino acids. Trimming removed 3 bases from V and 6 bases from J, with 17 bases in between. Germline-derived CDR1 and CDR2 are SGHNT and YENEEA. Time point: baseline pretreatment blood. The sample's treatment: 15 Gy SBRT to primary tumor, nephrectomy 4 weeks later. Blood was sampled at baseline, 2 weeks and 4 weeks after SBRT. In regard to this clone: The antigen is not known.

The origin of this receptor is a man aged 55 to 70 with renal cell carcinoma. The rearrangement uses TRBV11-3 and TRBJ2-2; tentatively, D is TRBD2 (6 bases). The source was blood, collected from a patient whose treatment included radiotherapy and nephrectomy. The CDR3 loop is CASSFLGGTGAGELFF. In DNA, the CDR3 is TGTGCCAGCAGCTTTCTCGGCGGGACTGGCGCCGGGGAGCTGTTTTTT.